These T cell receptor beta chains were read from a single sample in a study of beta chain features in type 1 diabetes. Profiled with immunoSEQ multiplex PCR; TCRdb holds only in-frame clones, not every one. The sample includes 280,000 or so clones, approximately 16% of them seen just once. Sample: naive CD4+ T cells from blood. All receptors come from a man younger than 35 with type 1 diabetes. Each CDR3 is given with its conserved first and last residue. A D gene is named only where the DNA matches it firmly. Part of the rows lack a size; the others show once, few, many or a class for expanded clones.

j_call | d_call | clone_size | v_call | cdr3_aa | cdr3_nt
TRBJ1-1 | TRBD1 | NA | TRBV4-1 | CASSYRGANTEAFF | TGCGCCAGCAGCTACAGGGGCGCCAACACTGAAGCTTTCTTT
TRBJ1-2 | TRBD1 | NA | TRBV19 | CASRPAGTGGNYGYTF | TGTGCCAGTAGGCCCGCCGGGACAGGCGGTAACTATGGCTACACCTTC
TRBJ2-2 | TRBD2 | few | TRBV11-1 | CASSKLAGTGELFF | TGTGCCAGCAGCAAACTAGCGGGCACCGGGGAGCTGTTTTTT
TRBJ2-7 | TRBD1 | few | TRBV19 | CASSITGGPYEQYF | TGTGCCAGTAGTATAACAGGGGGGCCCTACGAGCAGTACTTC
TRBJ2-5 | NA | few | TRBV21-1 | CASSITRDRGLKAQYF | TGTGCCAGCAGCATCACCCGGGACAGGGGGTTAAAGGCCCAGTACTTC
TRBJ1-2 | TRBD1 | NA | TRBV25-1 | CASSKRQGRVVYTF | TGTGCCAGCAGTAAGAGACAGGGTCGCGTTGTCTACACCTTC
TRBJ1-1 | NA | NA | TRBV7-2 | CASSLGSLNTEAFF | TGTGCCAGCAGCTTAGGCAGTTTGAACACTGAAGCTTTCTTT
TRBJ2-2 | NA | NA | TRBV5-1 | CASSYITGELFF | TGCGCCAGCAGCTACATCACCGGGGAGCTGTTTTTT
TRBJ1-4 | NA | NA | TRBV2 | CASSVADLKLFF | TGTGCCAGCAGTGTTGCCGACTTGAAACTGTTTTTT
TRBJ2-6 | NA | few | TRBV25-1 | CASSEEIWGPGANVLTF | TGTGCCAGCAGTGAAGAAATTTGGGGGCCTGGGGCCAACGTCCTGACTTTC
TRBJ2-3 | NA | NA | TRBV7-2 | CASSLDLVRTDTQYF | TGTGCCAGCAGCTTAGATCTAGTTCGCACAGATACGCAGTATTTT
TRBJ1-1 | NA | few | TRBV19 | CASGTLTVMNTEAFF | TGTGCCAGTGGGACTCTTACCGTTATGAACACTGAAGCTTTCTTT
TRBJ2-1 | TRBD2 | few | TRBV2 | CASRGSGRNRSYNEQFF | TGTGCCAGCAGAGGGAGCGGGAGGAATCGCTCCTACAATGAGCAGTTCTTC
TRBJ1-2 | NA | NA | TRBV7-9 | CASSLSVPGNGYTF | TGTGCCAGCAGCTTAAGCGTCCCAGGGAATGGCTACACCTTC
TRBJ2-1 | NA | NA | TRBV5-4 | CASSLAAGSYNEQFF | TGTGCCAGCAGCTTGGCCGCGGGGTCCTACAATGAGCAGTTCTTC
TRBJ2-3 | NA | few | TRBV5-4 | CASSPSVVRTDTQYF | TGTGCCAGCAGCCCCTCGGTGGTTCGGACAGATACGCAGTATTTT
TRBJ2-1 | TRBD2 | NA | TRBV6-1 | CASSGRTSGDNEQFF | TGTGCCAGCAGTGGGCGGACTAGCGGGGACAATGAGCAGTTCTTC
TRBJ1-1 | NA | NA | TRBV7-9 | CASSRPNTGNTEAFF | TGTGCCAGCAGCCGCCCTAACACAGGGAACACTGAAGCTTTCTTT
TRBJ2-1 | TRBD2 | few | TRBV5-1 | CASSAGGPSYNEQFF | TGCGCCAGCAGCGCGGGGGGGCCCTCCTACAATGAGCAGTTCTTC
TRBJ2-5 | TRBD2 | few | TRBV5-4 | CASSLGLAGGVETQYF | TGTGCCAGCAGCTTAGGACTAGCGGGAGGCGTGGAGACCCAGTACTTC
TRBJ2-5 | TRBD1 | NA | TRBV7-9 | CASRDAGGLQETQYF | TGTGCCAGCAGAGACGCAGGGGGTCTCCAAGAGACCCAGTACTTC
TRBJ1-2 | TRBD1 | few | TRBV30 | CAWSVGQGVYGYTF | TGTGCCTGGAGTGTAGGACAGGGGGTCTATGGCTACACCTTC
TRBJ1-1 | TRBD1 | NA | TRBV28 | CASSPGTGKMNTEAFF | TGTGCCAGCAGTCCCGGGACAGGGAAGATGAACACTGAAGCTTTCTTT
TRBJ2-7 | NA | NA | TRBV9 | CASSVDYGVDDEQYF | TGTGCCAGCAGCGTAGACTATGGCGTCGACGACGAGCAGTACTTC
TRBJ2-5 | NA | NA | TRBV4-1 | CASSQGAGRQETQYF | TGCGCCAGCAGCCAAGGGGCAGGGCGACAAGAGACCCAGTACTTC
TRBJ2-1 | TRBD2 | NA | TRBV5-1 | CASSPGTSGAYNEQFF | TGCGCCAGCAGCCCCGGGACTAGCGGGGCATACAATGAGCAGTTCTTC
TRBJ2-4 | NA | NA | TRBV14 | CASSQVGQNIQYF | TGTGCCAGCAGCCAAGTTGGCCAAAACATTCAGTACTTC
TRBJ2-4 | NA | few | TRBV5-6 | CASSSQRSLAKNIQYF | TGTGCCAGCAGCTCCCAGCGGAGTCTAGCCAAAAACATTCAGTACTTC
TRBJ2-7 | NA | NA | TRBV10-2 | CASKLASSYEQYF | TGCGCCAGCAAGTTAGCGAGTTCCTACGAGCAGTACTTC
TRBJ2-1 | NA | NA | TRBV6-5 | CASRSSRHNYNEQFF | TGTGCCAGCAGAAGTAGCCGCCATAACTACAATGAGCAGTTCTTC
TRBJ1-2 | TRBD1 | NA | TRBV7-2 | CASSPGTVYGYTF | TGTGCCAGCAGCCCAGGGACAGTCTATGGCTACACCTTC
TRBJ2-1 | TRBD2 | NA | TRBV7-2 | CASSFGLAGGNEQFF | TGTGCCAGCAGCTTCGGACTAGCGGGAGGGAATGAGCAGTTCTTC
TRBJ2-3 | NA | few | TRBV7-6 | CASSLFDAVDTQYF | TGTGCCAGCAGCTTATTCGACGCGGTAGATACGCAGTATTTT
TRBJ2-1 | TRBD1 | NA | TRBV19 | CASSIYGQGRNEQFF | TGTGCCAGTAGTATATACGGACAGGGGCGGAATGAGCAGTTCTTC
TRBJ2-1 | NA | NA | TRBV5-1 | CASSFRSGAYNEQFF | TGCGCCAGCAGCTTCCGGTCGGGGGCCTACAATGAGCAGTTCTTC
TRBJ1-5 | NA | NA | TRBV23-1 | CASSQPWKAAHGRRGGNQPQHF | TGCGCCAGCAGTCAACCATGGAAGGCAGCTCACGGGAGAAGAGGGGGCAATCAGCCCCAGCATTTT
TRBJ2-2 | NA | few | TRBV7-8 | CASSPSRHNTGELFF | TGTGCCAGCAGCCCTTCCAGGCACAACACCGGGGAGCTGTTTTTT
TRBJ2-3 | NA | NA | TRBV29-1 | CSVDSGSSTDTQYF | TGCAGCGTTGATAGCGGCTCTAGCACAGATACGCAGTATTTT
TRBJ1-5 | NA | NA | TRBV28 | CASSGGGEGQPQHF | TGTGCCAGCAGCGGTGGTGGGGAGGGTCAGCCCCAGCATTTT
TRBJ2-5 | NA | few | TRBV7-9 | CASSLGTVQETQYF | TGTGCCAGCAGCTTAGGGACAGTCCAAGAGACCCAGTACTTC
TRBJ2-1 | TRBD2 | NA | TRBV5-6 | CASSPSSGGSSYNEQFF | TGTGCCAGCAGCCCTTCTAGCGGGGGGAGCTCCTACAATGAGCAGTTCTTC
TRBJ1-5 | NA | few | TRBV2 | CASSRAPAGNQPQHF | TGTGCCAGCTCCAGGGCCCCAGCAGGCAATCAGCCCCAGCATTTT
TRBJ2-3 | NA | NA | TRBV4-2 | CASSRTAYTDTQYF | TGTGCCAGCAGCCGAACAGCTTACACAGATACGCAGTATTTT